One and the same sample provided the 15 T cell receptor beta chains below, sequenced in a study of T cell repertoires in cytomegalovirus infection. These receptors are not linked to any known antigen. TCRdb reprocessed the reads via MiXCR and lists one record per CDR3 protein. The sample lists 370,000 or so distinct CDR3 sequences, approximately 30% occurring once. The material was cultured PBMCs, obtained from culture after CMV antigen stimulation. The receptors originated from a human donor in good health (CMV status not recorded). Some clones in this sample may be carry-over from other donors' samples.

The rearrangement joins TRBV6-5 to TRBJ2-2; TRBD2 might be the D (6 bases). V was clipped by 2 bases and J by 8 bases, with 18 bases between them. The CDR3 totals 16 residues. Germline V gives CDR1 MNHEY, CDR2 SVGAGI. The CDR3 sequence is CASSYPLGGAGGELFF. CDR3 nucleotides: TGTGCCAGCAGTTACCCCCTTGGAGGGGCCGGTGGGGAGCTGTTTTTT.

This clonotype was picked up many times. The chain uses TRBV7-3 and TRBJ2-2; 8 bases match TRBD2. CDR1 SGHTA and CDR2 FQGTGA come from the germline V gene. There are 18 residues in the CDR3. The trim removed 2 bases at V and 1 base at J, leaving 9 bases unmatched. The DNA for the CDR3 is TGTGCCAGCAGCTTAGTGGGACCCCTAGCGGGGAACACCGGGGAGCTGTTTTTT. This translates into CASSLVGPLAGNTGELFF.

V is TRBV20-1 and J is TRBJ2-3; the D gene is possibly TRBD1 (6 bases). Between the trimmed V and J ends, which lost 1 base and 0 bases, there was a span of 11 bases. The length of the CDR3 is 15 residues. CDR1 and CDR2 from the germline V gene are DFQATT and SNEGSKA (reference sequence). Here the CDR3 reads CSARVGATSTDTQYF. For the CDR3, the DNA is TGCAGTGCTAGAGTGGGGGCCACTAGCACAGATACGCAGTATTTT.

This clonotype has a count of ten or more. The chain combines TRBV7-9 with TRBJ1-4; TRBD1 matches at 8 bases. V was pared by 5 bases and J by 8 bases, with 10 bases of the junction left unmatched. CDR1 SEHNR and CDR2 FQNEAQ come from the germline V gene (reference sequence). The CDR3 is 15 amino acids. CDR3 coding DNA: TGTGCCAGCAGCCCCCGACAGGGGATGGGGGAAAAACTGTTTTTT. Amino acid sequence: CASSPRQGMGEKLFF.

The chain carries TRBV7-8 and TRBJ2-6; D uncertain. The germline CDR1 and CDR2 sequences are SGHVS and FQNEAQ. The CDR3 is made up of 14 amino acids. The V and J ends lost 2 bases and 2 bases respectively, with 4 bases between them. Here the CDR3 reads CASSLYAGANVLTF. The CDR3 nucleotides are TGTGCCAGCAGCTTATACGCTGGGGCCAACGTCCTGACTTTC.

V usage is TRBV30 and J usage is TRBJ2-5; D might be TRBD2 (5 bases). Trimming removed 4 bases at V and 4 bases at J, with 16 bases between. The CDR3 contains 14 residues. Germline V gene sequence: CDR1 GTSNPN, CDR2 SVGIG (reference sequence). CDR3 coding DNA: TGTGCCTGGAACCGGGATTCCTTCCGAGAGACCCAGTACTTC. It encodes CAWNRDSFRETQYF.

The genes are TRBV28 and TRBJ2-2; 12 nucleotides align to TRBD2. The CDR3 length is 16 residues. The J segment lost 3 bases and the V segment lost 5 bases, leaving 4 bases of the junction unmatched. CDR1 is MDHEN, CDR2 SYDVKM, per germline. DNA for the CDR3: TGTGCCAGCAGTCCGACTAGCGGGAGATACACCGGGGAGCTGTTTTTT. Translating gives CASSPTSGRYTGELFF.

The chain is built from TRBV4-2 and TRBJ1-5, with D possibly matching TRBD1 (5 bases). Germline V gene sequence: CDR1 LGHNA, CDR2 YNFKEQ. The V end lost 3 bases, the J end lost 6 bases, and 18 bases lay between the germline ends. The CDR3 loop spans 16 amino acids. Here the CDR3 DNA reads TGTGCCAGCAGCCACTCGGGACCGACGGAAAGTCAGCCCCAGCATTTT. Its translation is CASSHSGPTESQPQHF.

The chain couples TRBV7-2 to TRBJ2-4, with 7 positions matching TRBD2. The CDR3 runs 16 residues. From germline, CDR1 is SGHTA and CDR2 FQGNSA. V shed 3 bases and J 0 bases; nucleotides not matched to a gene: 5. The CDR3 DNA reads TGTGCCAGCAGCTTCGGCGGGGGACTAGCCAAAAACATTCAGTACTTC. Protein: CASSFGGGLAKNIQYF.

This clonotype turned up a few times. The V call is TRBV7-2, the J call TRBJ1-6, with 8 bases aligning to TRBD1. Germline V gives CDR1 SGHTA, CDR2 FQGNSA. CDR3 size: 15 residues. V shed 7 bases, J shed 7 bases, and the junction held 9 bases outside the gene matches. Here the CDR3 DNA reads TGTGCCAGCAAGTCATCAGGGGGCTGGAATTCACCCCTCCACTTT. Encoded protein: CASKSSGGWNSPLHF.

The chain couples TRBV7-4 to TRBJ2-7; 7 bases match TRBD2. CDR1 is SGHVT, CDR2 SQSDAQ, per germline. The J segment lost 0 bases and the V segment lost 5 bases, leaving 4 bases of the junction unmatched. There are 14 residues in the CDR3. Here the CDR3 DNA reads TGTGCCAGCAGCCCTCGGACTAGCTCCTACGAGCAGTACGTC. This translates into CASSPRTSSYEQYV.

The count of this clonotype is one. J is TRBJ2-5 and V is TRBV27; D uncertain. The germline gives CDR1 MNHEY, CDR2 SMNVEV (reference sequence). This CDR3 region has 14 residues. V lost 5 bases and J 2 bases, leaving 12 bases between the germline ends. The CDR3 DNA follows: TGTGCCAGCAGTCCCCGCTACCCGCAAGAGACCCAGTACTTC. Its translation is CASSPRYPQETQYF.

The genes are TRBV15 and TRBJ2-7; 7 positions match TRBD1. Losses at the gene ends were 0 bases for V and 0 bases for J; bases not matched to a gene: 5. The CDR3 has 16 amino acids. Per the germline V gene, CDR1 is LNHNV and CDR2 is YYDKDF (reference sequence). The CDR3 sequence is CATSRDLGDSSYEQYF. In DNA, the CDR3 is TGTGCCACCAGCAGAGATCTGGGGGACAGCTCCTACGAGCAGTACTTC.

There are a few counts of this clonotype. The chain recombines TRBV6-1 with TRBJ2-6; D unclear. Germline CDR1 and CDR2: MNHNS and SASEGT. Trimming removed 5 bases from V and 4 bases from J, with 15 bases in between. The CDR3 length is 16 residues. The CDR3 reads CASSPPSGSGANVLTF. Here the CDR3 DNA reads TGTGCCAGCAGTCCCCCGTCGGGCTCCGGGGCCAACGTCCTGACTTTC.

A few counts support this clonotype. At one end the junction does not follow the germline gene, possibly because of a read error. The V and J genes are TRBV4-1 and TRBJ2-7, with 10 bases fitting TRBD1. CDR1 is MGHRA and CDR2 is YSYEKL in the germline V gene. CDR3 length: 13 residues. This CDR3 is CASSGQGGYEQYF. DNA for the CDR3: TGTGCCAGCAGTGGACAGGGGGGCTACGAGCAGTACTTC.